What follows are 13 T cell receptor beta chains derived from one specimen sequenced in a study of CD4 and CD8 cells across lung adenocarcinoma regions. A single record per CDR3 protein comes from TCRdb applying MiXCR to the PCR reads. Among around 25,000 distinct CDR3 sequences listed, approximately 50% were seen once. Sequenced: CD8+ T cells from the center of a lung tumor. The receptors were gathered from a male donor with lung adenocarcinoma. The CD4 and CD8 labels of this study may be unreliable.

The rearrangement links TRBV6-1 to TRBJ2-6; D is unclear. CDR3 length equals 14 residues. CDR1 is MNHNS and CDR2 is SASEGT in the germline V gene. V shed 6 bases and J shed 1 base, with 7 bases lying between them. In nucleotides, the CDR3 is TGTGCCAGCAGGGAGCCGTCTGGGGCCAACGTCCTGACTTTC. Residues: CASREPSGANVLTF.

This clonotype has a count of ten or more. This chain connects TRBV10-1 to TRBJ2-1; the D gene is possibly TRBD1 (5 bases). The end of the DNA aligns better with TRBJ2-7, so the J call may be wrong. Germline V CDR1 and CDR2: WNHNN, SYGVQD (reference sequence). The length of the CDR3 is 16 residues. The chain's CDR3 is CASSESAPTGVYEQYF. The CDR3 nucleotides read TGCGCCAGCAGTGAGTCGGCCCCCACAGGCGTGTACGAGCAGTACTTC.

With respect to this clonotype: The CDR3 end shows no conserved phenylalanine or tryptophan, and so a read error is likely. Because the CDR3's place on the DNA is in doubt, the DNA is left out and the CDR3 is given as listed by TCRdb. J is TRBJ2-5 and V is TRBV27; the listed D gene, TRBD1, was not tested against the DNA. The CDR3 totals 14 residues, both ends included. CDR1 and CDR2 from the germline V gene are MNHEY and SMNVEV (reference sequence). The CDR3 region is CASSFGGPQETQLS.

This clonotype occurred a few times. The V and J genes are TRBV10-2 and TRBJ2-7, with D possibly matching TRBD2 (6 bases). Germline V CDR1 and CDR2: WSHSY, SAAADI. Trimming took 2 bases from V and 2 from J, leaving 16 bases between them. The CDR3 is 16 amino acids. The CDR3 reads CASSEPRDFPTYEQYF. The CDR3 DNA is TGCGCCAGCAGTGAGCCACGGGACTTCCCGACCTACGAGCAGTACTTC.

This clonotype occurred many times. V and J are TRBV14 and TRBJ2-5; D not certain. The CDR3 spans 14 residues. V was pared by 0 bases and J by 7 bases, with 12 bases between. Germline CDR1 SGHDN, CDR2 FVKESK. The DNA for the CDR3 is TGTGCCAGCAGCCAAGATGCGGTAAAGAGGACCCAGTACTTC. Its translation: CASSQDAVKRTQYF.

This clonotype has a handful of counts. The genes are TRBV6-5 and TRBJ2-6; the D is unclear. Germline loops: CDR1 MNHEY, CDR2 SVGAGI. Trimming removed 8 bases from V and 4 bases from J, with 6 bases in between. The CDR3 is made up of 12 amino acids. CDR3 region: CASAPGANVLTF. For the CDR3, the DNA is TGTGCCAGCGCGCCCGGGGCCAACGTCCTGACTTTC.

This clonotype has only a few counts. Its ends do not fully match the called genes, so a read error is possible. This chain joins TRBV6-1 and TRBJ2-3, with D possibly called TRBD1 or TRBD2 (5 bases each). Looked up from germline, CDR1 is MNHNS and CDR2 is SASEGT. This CDR3 contains 14 residues. DNA of the CDR3: TGTGCGGGCAGTGGTGGCCGGGGCGAAGAGACGCAGTATTTC. This encodes CAGSGGRGEETQYF.

With respect to this clonotype: The junction and the germline gene differ at one end; a read error may be behind it. The chain is built from TRBV6-1 and TRBJ2-4, with D unresolved. There are 15 residues in the CDR3. Germline-derived CDR1 and CDR2 are MNHNS and SASEGT. The CDR3 DNA reads as TGTGCCCGCTCCACAGTCGGGCGAGCGAAAGACACGCAGTATTTC. Translated, it gives CARSTVGRAKDTQYF.

The chain is built from TRBV27 and TRBJ2-6; TRBD1 is a possible D gene (6 bases). The CDR3 has 18 residues. Trimming removed 5 bases from V and 18 bases from J, with 35 bases in between. The V gene's germline CDR1 is MNHEY and CDR2 SMNVEV (reference sequence). The CDR3 here is CASSPRTGWHSGANARTF. The CDR3 nucleotides are TGTGCCAGCAGTCCCCGAACAGGGTGGCACTCTGGGGCCAACGCCCGGACTTTC.

This clonotype occurred a few times. The V gene is TRBV25-1, the J gene TRBJ1-1; D ambiguous. The germline V gene has CDR1 MGHDK and CDR2 SYGVNS. The length of the CDR3 is 11 residues. The V end was cut by 7 bases, the J end by 7 bases, with 10 bases between. For the CDR3, the DNA is TGTGCCAGCATAGGGAACCTTGAAGCTTTCTTT. Its protein is CASIGNLEAFF.

The chain uses TRBV7-2 and TRBJ2-3, with 8 bases lining up with TRBD2. The CDR3 sequence is 18 residues long. V shed 8 bases and J 14 bases; nucleotides not matched to a gene: 30. Looked up from germline, CDR1 is SGHTA and CDR2 is FQGNSA. The CDR3 spells CASQTGLVYGFDTGALYF. CDR3 nucleotide sequence: TGTGCCAGCCAAACGGGACTAGTCTATGGGTTTGACACCGGGGCGCTGTATTTT.

There are a few counts of this clonotype. The CDR3 nucleotides are TGCGCCAGCGGGACTAGCGGGAGGATAAATGAGCAGTTCTTC. Encoded protein: CASGTSGRINEQFF. The rearrangement uses TRBV5-1 and TRBJ2-1; 15 nucleotides match TRBD2. The junction had 3 bases not matched to a gene; V was cut back by 7 bases and J by 7 bases. The germline CDR1 and CDR2 sequences are SGHRS and YFSETQ. This CDR3 spans 14 amino acids.

The chain joins TRBV6-1 to TRBJ2-5; TRBD2 matches at 7 bases. The DNA end is more similar to TRBJ2-7, so the J call may be wrong. Germline CDR1 MNHNS, CDR2 SASEGT. The CDR3 spans 14 residues. CDR3 sequence: CASRISGTYPEQYF. The CDR3 bases are TGTGCCAGCAGGATAAGCGGGACCTATCCCGAGCAGTACTTC.